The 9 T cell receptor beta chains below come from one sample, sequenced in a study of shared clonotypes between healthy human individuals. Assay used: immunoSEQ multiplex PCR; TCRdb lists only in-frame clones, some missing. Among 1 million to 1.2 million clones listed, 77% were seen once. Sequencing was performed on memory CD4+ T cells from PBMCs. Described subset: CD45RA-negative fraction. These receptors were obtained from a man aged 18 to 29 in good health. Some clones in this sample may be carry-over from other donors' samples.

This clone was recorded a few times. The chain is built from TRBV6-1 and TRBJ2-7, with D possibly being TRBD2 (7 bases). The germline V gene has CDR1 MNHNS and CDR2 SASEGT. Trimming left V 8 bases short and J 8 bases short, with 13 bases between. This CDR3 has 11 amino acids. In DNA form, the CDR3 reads TGTGCCAGCGGGGGGGCGGGGCAGCAGTACTTC. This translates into CASGGAGQQYF.

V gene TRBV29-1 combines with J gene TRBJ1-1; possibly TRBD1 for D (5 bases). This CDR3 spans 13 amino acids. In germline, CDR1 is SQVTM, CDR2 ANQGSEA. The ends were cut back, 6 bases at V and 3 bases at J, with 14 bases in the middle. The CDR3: CSVSWGLDTEAFF. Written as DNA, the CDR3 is TGCAGCGTCTCTTGGGGGTTGGACACTGAAGCTTTCTTT.

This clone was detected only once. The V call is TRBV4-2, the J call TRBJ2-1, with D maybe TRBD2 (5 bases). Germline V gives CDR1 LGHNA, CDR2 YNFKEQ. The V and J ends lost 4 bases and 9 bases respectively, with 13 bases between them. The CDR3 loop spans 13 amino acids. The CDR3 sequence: CASSPAGSGEQFF. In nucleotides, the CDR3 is TGTGCCAGCAGCCCCGCCGGAAGCGGTGAGCAGTTCTTC.

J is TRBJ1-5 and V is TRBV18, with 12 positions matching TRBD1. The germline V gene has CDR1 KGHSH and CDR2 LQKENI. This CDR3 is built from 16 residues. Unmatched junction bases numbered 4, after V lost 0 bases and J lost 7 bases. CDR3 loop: CASSPPRDRGRQPQHF. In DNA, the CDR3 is TGTGCCAGCTCACCACCCCGGGACAGGGGGCGCCAGCCCCAGCATTTT.

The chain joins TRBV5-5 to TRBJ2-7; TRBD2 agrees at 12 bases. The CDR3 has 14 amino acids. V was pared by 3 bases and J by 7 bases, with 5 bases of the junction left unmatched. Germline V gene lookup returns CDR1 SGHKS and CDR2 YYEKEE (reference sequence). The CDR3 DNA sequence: TGTGCCAGCAGCTGGGGACTAGCGGGCGCTGAGCAGTACTTC. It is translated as CASSWGLAGAEQYF. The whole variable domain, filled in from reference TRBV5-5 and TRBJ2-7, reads DAGVTQSPTHLIKTRGQQVTLRCSPISGHKSVSWYQQVLGQGPQFIFQYYEKEERGRGNFPDRFSARQFPNYSSELNVNALLLGDSALYLCASSWGLAGAEQYFGPGTRLTVT.

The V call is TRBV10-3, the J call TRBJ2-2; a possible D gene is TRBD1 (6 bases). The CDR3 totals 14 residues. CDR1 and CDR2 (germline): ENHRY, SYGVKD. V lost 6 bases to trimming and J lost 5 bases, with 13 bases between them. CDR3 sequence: CAIRFTGNTGELFF. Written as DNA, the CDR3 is TGTGCCATCAGGTTCACAGGGAATACCGGGGAGCTGTTTTTT.

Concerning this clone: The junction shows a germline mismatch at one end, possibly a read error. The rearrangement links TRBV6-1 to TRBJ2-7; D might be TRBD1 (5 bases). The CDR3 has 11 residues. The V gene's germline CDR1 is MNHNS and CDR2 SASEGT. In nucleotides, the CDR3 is TGTGCCAGCAGTGGCCAGGGCAAGGGCCTCTTC. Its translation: CASSGQGKGLF.

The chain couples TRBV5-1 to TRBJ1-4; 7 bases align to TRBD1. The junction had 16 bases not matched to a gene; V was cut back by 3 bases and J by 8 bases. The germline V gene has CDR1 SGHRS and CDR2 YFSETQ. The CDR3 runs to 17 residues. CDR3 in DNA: TGCGCCAGCAGCTCTACGTTACAGGGGTGGGGGAGCGAAAAACTGTTTTTT. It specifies CASSSTLQGWGSEKLFF.

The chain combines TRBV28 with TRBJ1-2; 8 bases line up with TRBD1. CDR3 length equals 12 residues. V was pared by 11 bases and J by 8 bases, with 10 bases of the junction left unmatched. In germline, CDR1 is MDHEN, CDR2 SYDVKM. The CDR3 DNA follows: TGTGCCGTCAACGGACAGGGCACCGGCTACACCTTC. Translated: CAVNGQGTGYTF.